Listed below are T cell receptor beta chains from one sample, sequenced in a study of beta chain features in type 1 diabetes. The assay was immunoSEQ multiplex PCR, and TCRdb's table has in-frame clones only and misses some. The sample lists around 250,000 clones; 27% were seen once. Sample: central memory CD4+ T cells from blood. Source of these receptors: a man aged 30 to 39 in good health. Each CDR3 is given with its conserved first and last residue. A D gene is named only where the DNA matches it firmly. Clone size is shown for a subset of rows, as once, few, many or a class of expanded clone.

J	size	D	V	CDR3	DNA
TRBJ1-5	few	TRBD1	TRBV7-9	CASSLGQYNQPQHF	TGTGCCAGCAGCTTGGGACAGTACAATCAGCCCCAGCATTTT
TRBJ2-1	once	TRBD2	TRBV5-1	CASSNLAAGGPDEQFF	TGCGCCAGCAGCAACCTGGCAGCGGGAGGGCCGGATGAGCAGTTCTTC
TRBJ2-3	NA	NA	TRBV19	CASSLDTGPTDTQYF	TGTGCCAGTAGTCTGGACACGGGCCCCACAGATACGCAGTATTTT
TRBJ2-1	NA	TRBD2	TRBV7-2	CASSPYSGGAVNEQFF	TGTGCCAGCAGCCCGTATAGCGGGGGGGCCGTCAATGAGCAGTTCTTC
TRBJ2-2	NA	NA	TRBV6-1	CASSEDRVPGELFF	TGTGCCAGCAGTGAAGACAGGGTTCCCGGGGAGCTGTTTTTT
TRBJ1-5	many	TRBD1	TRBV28	CASSPQTGTNQPQHF	TGTGCCAGCAGTCCCCAGACAGGGACCAATCAGCCCCAGCATTTT
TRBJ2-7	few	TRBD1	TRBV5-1	CASSSSGTGRYEQYF	TGCGCCAGCAGCTCCTCCGGGACAGGGAGGTACGAGCAGTACTTC
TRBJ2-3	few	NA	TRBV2	CASRLGETDTQYF	TGTGCCAGCAGGTTAGGGGAGACAGATACGCAGTATTTT
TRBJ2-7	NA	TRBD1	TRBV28	CASSLGQASEAYEQYF	TGTGCCAGCAGCCTTGGACAGGCGAGTGAAGCCTACGAGCAGTACTTC
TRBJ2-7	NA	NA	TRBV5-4	CASSLEADFYEQYF	TGTGCCAGCAGCTTGGAGGCTGATTTCTACGAGCAGTACTTC
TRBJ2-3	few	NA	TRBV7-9	CASSRTDTQYF	TGTGCCAGCAGCCGGACAGATACGCAGTATTTT
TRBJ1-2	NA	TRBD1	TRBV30	CAWSVGGHAYGYTF	TGTGCCTGGAGTGTAGGGGGCCACGCCTATGGCTACACCTTC
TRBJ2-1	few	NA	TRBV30	CAWSRSGYYSYNEQFF	TGTGCCTGGAGCAGGAGTGGCTATTACTCCTACAATGAGCAGTTCTTC
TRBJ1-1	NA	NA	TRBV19	CASSIGRNTEAFF	TGTGCCAGTAGTATAGGACGGAACACTGAAGCTTTCTTT
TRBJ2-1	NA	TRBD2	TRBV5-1	CASSLDPGSGTGRDEQFF	TGCGCCAGCAGCTTGGATCCGGGGTCCGGGACCGGGAGGGATGAGCAGTTCTTC
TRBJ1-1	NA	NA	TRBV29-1	CSGAVNTEAFF	TGCAGCGGGGCAGTGAACACTGAAGCTTTCTTT
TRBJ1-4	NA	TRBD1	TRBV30	CAWKPGQTSRGEKLFF	TGTGCCTGGAAACCGGGACAGACTAGTAGGGGAGAAAAACTGTTTTTT
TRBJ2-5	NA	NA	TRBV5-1	CASSRSGGETQYF	TGCGCCAGCAGCCGGTCCGGAGGGGAGACCCAGTACTTC
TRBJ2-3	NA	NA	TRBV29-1	CSALGGARRPTDTQYF	TGCAGCGCCCTCGGCGGTGCCAGACGACCCACAGATACGCAGTATTTT
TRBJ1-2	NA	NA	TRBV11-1	CASSIAGAGSYTF	TGTGCCAGCAGCATTGCCGGGGCCGGAAGCTACACCTTC
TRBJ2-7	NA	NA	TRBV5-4	CASSTEANYEQYF	TGTGCCAGCAGTACGGAGGCCAACTACGAGCAGTACTTC
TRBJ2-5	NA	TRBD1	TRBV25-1	CASSTSTGKETQYF	TGTGCCAGCAGTACCTCGACAGGGAAAGAGACCCAGTACTTC
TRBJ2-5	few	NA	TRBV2	CAASETEETQYF	TGTGCCGCCAGCGAGACCGAAGAGACCCAGTACTTC
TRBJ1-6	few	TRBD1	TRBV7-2	CASSSRDSFSPLHF	TGTGCCAGCAGCAGCCGGGACAGCTTTTCACCCCTCCACTTT
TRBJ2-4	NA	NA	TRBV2	CASSQTLKNIQYF	TGTGCCAGCAGCCAAACTCTCAAAAACATTCAGTACTTC
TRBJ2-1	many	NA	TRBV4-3	CASSHPQGNEQFF	TGCGCCAGCAGCCACCCTCAGGGCAATGAGCAGTTCTTC
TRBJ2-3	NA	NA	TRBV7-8	CASSPRSGDTQYF	TGTGCCAGCAGCCCGCGTTCAGGGGATACGCAGTATTTT
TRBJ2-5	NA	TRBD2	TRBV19	CASGTSGETQYF	TGTGCCAGTGGGACTAGCGGAGAGACCCAGTACTTC
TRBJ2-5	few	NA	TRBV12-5	CASAPGRGDEETQYF	TGTGCTAGTGCCCCCGGTAGGGGGGACGAAGAGACCCAGTACTTC
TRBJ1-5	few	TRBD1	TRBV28	CASSLPLAGGYQPQHF	TGTGCCAGCAGTTTACCCCTCGCAGGGGGTTATCAGCCCCAGCATTTT
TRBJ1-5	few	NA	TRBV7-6	CASSTGGNQPQHF	TGTGCCAGCAGTACCGGTGGCAATCAGCCCCAGCATTTT
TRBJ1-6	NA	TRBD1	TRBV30	CAWTTAGGNSPLHF	TGTGCCTGGACTACCGCAGGGGGGAATTCACCCCTCCACTTT
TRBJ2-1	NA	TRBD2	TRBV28	CASRGLGPHSYNEQFF	TGTGCCAGCAGGGGACTAGGCCCTCACTCCTACAATGAGCAGTTCTTC
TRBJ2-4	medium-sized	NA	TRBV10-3	CAISEFVQNIQYF	TGTGCCATCAGTGAGTTCGTCCAAAACATTCAGTACTTC
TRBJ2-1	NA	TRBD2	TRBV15	CATSREREKYNEQFF	TGTGCCACCAGCAGAGAGCGGGAGAAATACAATGAGCAGTTCTTC
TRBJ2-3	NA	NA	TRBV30	CAWEASGMGTDTQYF	TGTGCCTGGGAGGCGTCAGGGATGGGGACAGATACGCAGTATTTT
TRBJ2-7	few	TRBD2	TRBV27	CASSPVAGTSYEQYF	TGTGCCAGCAGTCCTGTAGCGGGGACCTCCTACGAGCAGTACTTC
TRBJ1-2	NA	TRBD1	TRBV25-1	CASSEADRANGYTF	TGTGCCAGCAGTGAGGCGGACAGGGCTAATGGCTACACCTTC
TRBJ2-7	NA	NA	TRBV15	CATSRDVLTPGEQYF	TGTGCCACCAGCAGAGACGTGCTGACGCCGGGGGAGCAGTACTTC
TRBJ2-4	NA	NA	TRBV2	CASADPLAKNIQYF	TGTGCCAGCGCGGACCCTTTAGCCAAAAACATTCAGTACTTC
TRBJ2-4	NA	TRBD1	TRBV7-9	CASGRGQQNIQYF	TGTGCCAGCGGCCGGGGACAGCAAAACATTCAGTACTTC